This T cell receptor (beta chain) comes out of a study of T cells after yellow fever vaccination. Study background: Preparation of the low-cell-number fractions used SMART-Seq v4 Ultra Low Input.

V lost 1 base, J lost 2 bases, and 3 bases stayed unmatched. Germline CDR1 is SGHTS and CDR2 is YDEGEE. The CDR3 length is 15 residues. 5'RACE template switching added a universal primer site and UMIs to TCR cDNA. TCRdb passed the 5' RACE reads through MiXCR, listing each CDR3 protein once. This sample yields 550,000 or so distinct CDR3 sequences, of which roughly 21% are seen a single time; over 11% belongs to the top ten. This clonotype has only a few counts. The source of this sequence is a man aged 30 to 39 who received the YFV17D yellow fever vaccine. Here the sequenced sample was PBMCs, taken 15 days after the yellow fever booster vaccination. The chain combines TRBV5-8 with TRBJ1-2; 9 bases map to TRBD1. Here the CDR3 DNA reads TGTGCCAGCAGCTTGACCACAGGGGGCAACTATGGCTACACCTTC. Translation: CASSLTTGGNYGYTF.